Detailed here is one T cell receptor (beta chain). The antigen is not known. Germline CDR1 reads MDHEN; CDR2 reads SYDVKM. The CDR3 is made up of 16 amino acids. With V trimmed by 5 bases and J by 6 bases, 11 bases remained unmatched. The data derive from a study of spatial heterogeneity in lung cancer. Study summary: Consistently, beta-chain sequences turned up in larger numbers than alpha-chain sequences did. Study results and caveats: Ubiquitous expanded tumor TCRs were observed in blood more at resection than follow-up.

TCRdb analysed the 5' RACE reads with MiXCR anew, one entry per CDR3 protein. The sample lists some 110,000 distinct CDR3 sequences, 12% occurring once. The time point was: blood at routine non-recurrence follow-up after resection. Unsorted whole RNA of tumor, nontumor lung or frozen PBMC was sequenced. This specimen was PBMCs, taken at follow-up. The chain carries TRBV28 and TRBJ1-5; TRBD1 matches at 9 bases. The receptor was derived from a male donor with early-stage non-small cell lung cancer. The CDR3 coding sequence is TGTGCCAGCAGTCTCTCGGGACAGGGCGCGGGTCAGCCCCAGCATTTT. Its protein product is CASSLSGQGAGQPQHF. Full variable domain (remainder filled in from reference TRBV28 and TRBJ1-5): DVKVTQSSRYLVKRTGEKVFLECVQDMDHENMFWYRQDPGLGLRLIYFSYDVKMKEKGDIPEGYSVSREKKERFSLILESASTNQTSMYLCASSLSGQGAGQPQHFGDGTRLSIL.